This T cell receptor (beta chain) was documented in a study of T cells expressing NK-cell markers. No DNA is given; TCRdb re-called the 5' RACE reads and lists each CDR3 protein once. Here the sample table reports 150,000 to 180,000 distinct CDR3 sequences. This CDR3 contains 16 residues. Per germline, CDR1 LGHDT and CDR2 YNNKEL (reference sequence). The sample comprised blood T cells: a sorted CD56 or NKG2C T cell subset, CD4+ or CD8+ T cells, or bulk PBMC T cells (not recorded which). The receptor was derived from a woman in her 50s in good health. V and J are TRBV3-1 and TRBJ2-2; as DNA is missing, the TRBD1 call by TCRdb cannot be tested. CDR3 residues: CASSQDGPGGTGELFF. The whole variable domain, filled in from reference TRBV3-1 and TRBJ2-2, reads DTAVSQTPKYLVTQMGNDKSIKCEQNLGHDTMYWYKQDSKKFLKIMFSYNNKELIINETVPNRFSPKSPDKAHLNLHINSLELGDSAVYFCASSQDGPGGTGELFFGEGSRLTVL.